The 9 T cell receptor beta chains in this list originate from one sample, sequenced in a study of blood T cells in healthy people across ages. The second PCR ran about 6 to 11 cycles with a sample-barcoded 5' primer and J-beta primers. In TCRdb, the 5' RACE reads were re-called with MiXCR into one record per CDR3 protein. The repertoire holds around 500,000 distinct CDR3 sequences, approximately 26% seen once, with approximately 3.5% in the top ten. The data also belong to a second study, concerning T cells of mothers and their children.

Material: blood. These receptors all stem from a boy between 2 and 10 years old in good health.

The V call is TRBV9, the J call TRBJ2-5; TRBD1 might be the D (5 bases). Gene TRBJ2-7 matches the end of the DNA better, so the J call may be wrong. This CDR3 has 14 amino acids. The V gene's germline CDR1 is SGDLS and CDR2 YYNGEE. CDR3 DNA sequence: TGTGCCAGCAGCGTTCAGGGCACCTCCTACGAGCAGTACTTC. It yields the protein CASSVQGTSYEQYF.

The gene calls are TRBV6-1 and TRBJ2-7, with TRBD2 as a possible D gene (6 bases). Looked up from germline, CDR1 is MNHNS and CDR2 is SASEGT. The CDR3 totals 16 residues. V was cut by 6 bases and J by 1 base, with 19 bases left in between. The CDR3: CASRAGVAGLSYEQYF. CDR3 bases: TGTGCCAGCAGAGCTGGGGTCGCGGGGTTATCCTACGAGCAGTACTTC.

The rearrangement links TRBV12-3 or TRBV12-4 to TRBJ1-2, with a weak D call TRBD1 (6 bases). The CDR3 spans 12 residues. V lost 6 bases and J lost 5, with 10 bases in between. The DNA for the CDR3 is TGTGCCAGCAGCACCACAGGGTATGGCTACACCTTC. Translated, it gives CASSTTGYGYTF.

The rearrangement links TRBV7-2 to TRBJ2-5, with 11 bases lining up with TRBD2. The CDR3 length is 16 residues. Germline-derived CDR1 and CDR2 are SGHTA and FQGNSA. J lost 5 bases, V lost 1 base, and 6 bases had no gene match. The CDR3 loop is CASSLGRPSGGETQYF. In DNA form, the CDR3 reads TGTGCCAGCAGCTTAGGTCGGCCTAGCGGGGGGGAGACCCAGTACTTC.

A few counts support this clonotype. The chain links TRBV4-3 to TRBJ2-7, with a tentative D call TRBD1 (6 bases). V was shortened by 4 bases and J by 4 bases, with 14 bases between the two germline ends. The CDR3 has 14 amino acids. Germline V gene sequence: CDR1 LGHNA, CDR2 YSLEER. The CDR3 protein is CASSPSRGSYEQYF. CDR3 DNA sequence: TGCGCCAGCAGCCCGAGCAGGGGTTCTTACGAGCAGTACTTC.

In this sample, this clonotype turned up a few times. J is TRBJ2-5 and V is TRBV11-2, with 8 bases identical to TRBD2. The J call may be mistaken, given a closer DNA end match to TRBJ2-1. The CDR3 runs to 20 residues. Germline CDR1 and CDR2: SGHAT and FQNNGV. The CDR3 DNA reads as TGTGCCAGCAGCTCCCCCGGGACTAGAGGGGCTGAAGGTACCTACAATGAGCAGTTCTTC. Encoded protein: CASSSPGTRGAEGTYNEQFF.

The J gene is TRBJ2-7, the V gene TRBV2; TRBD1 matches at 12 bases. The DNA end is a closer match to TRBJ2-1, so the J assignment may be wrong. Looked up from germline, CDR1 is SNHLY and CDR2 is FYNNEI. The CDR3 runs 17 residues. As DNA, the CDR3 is TGTGCCAGCAGTGTGAGCTACCGGGACAGGGGGCTTAATGAGCAGTTCTTC. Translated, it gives CASSVSYRDRGLNEQFF.

The CDR3 protein is CASRISGGEETQYF. The CDR3 DNA reads TGTGCCAGCAGGATTAGCGGGGGGGAAGAGACCCAGTACTTC. The J gene is TRBJ2-5, the V gene TRBV12-3 or TRBV12-4; TRBD2 matches at 11 bases. The V gene end was trimmed by 6 bases and the J gene end by 3 bases; junction bases not matched to a gene: 3. This CDR3 comprises 14 residues.

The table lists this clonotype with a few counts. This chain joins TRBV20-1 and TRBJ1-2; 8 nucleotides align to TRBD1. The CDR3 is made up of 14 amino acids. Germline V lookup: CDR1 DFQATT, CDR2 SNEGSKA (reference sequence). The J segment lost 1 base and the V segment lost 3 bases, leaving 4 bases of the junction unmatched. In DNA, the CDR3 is TGCAGTGCTAGCCGACAGGGGTTTAACTATGGCTACACCTTC. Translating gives CSASRQGFNYGYTF.